Following are 21 T cell receptor beta chains from one sample sequenced in a study of blood T cell repertoires in COVID-19. Produced via immunoSEQ multiplex PCR; TCRdb's table is partial and in-frame only. Of approximately 90,000 clones listed, 85% were seen once; the top ten hold around 4.1%. Sequenced input: peripheral blood. The source of these receptors is a man between 60 and 70 years old with acute or convalescent COVID-19.

The chain combines TRBV18 with TRBJ2-7, with TRBD2 identical over 10 bases. This CDR3 region has 14 residues. Germline V lookup: CDR1 KGHSH, CDR2 LQKENI. V shed 3 bases and J 2 bases; nucleotides not matched to a gene: 1. CDR3 in DNA: TGTGCCAGCTCACCCAGCGGGGGGGCCTACGAGCAGTACTTC. It specifies CASSPSGGAYEQYF.

The rearrangement uses TRBV24-1 and TRBJ1-2; 7 bases are shared with TRBD1. In germline, CDR1 is KGHDR, CDR2 SFDVKD. The CDR3 length is 17 residues. The trim removed 0 bases at V and 4 bases at J, leaving 10 bases unmatched. This chain's CDR3 is CATSDLQDGQGGYGYTF. The CDR3 bases are TGTGCCACCAGTGATTTGCAAGATGGGCAGGGGGGCTATGGCTACACCTTC.

This clone has just one count. This chain connects TRBV3-1 (or the pseudogene TRBV3-2) to TRBJ2-1, with D possibly matching TRBD2 (5 bases). Trimming left V 1 base short and J 3 bases short, with 7 bases between. The CDR3 is 14 amino acids. CDR1 is LGHDT and CDR2 is YNNKEL in the germline V gene (reference sequence). CDR3 residues: CASSQVRDYNEQFF. For the CDR3, the DNA is TGTGCCAGCAGCCAAGTACGGGACTACAATGAGCAGTTCTTC.

This clone was picked up a small number of times. The rearrangement uses TRBV6-5 and TRBJ1-2, with TRBD1 matching 8 bases. The germline V gene encodes CDR1 MNHEY and CDR2 SVGAGI. Trimming took 9 bases from V and 5 from J; bases not matched to a gene: 5. The CDR3 is 12 residues long. Here the CDR3 reads CASQGAGYGYTF. For the CDR3, the DNA is TGTGCCAGTCAGGGGGCTGGGTATGGCTACACCTTC.

The chain couples TRBV3-1 (or the pseudogene TRBV3-2) to TRBJ1-1, with D maybe TRBD1 (5 bases). CDR1 LGHDT and CDR2 YNNKEL come from the germline V gene (reference sequence). The V end was cut by 1 base, the J end by 10 bases, with 10 bases between. The CDR3 extends over 12 amino acids. This CDR3 is CASSQGDRGAFF. The CDR3 nucleotides read TGTGCCAGCAGCCAAGGAGACAGAGGAGCTTTCTTT.

The chain joins TRBV2 to TRBJ2-7; 9 nucleotides agree with TRBD1. With 7 bases clipped from V and 6 bases from J, the junction kept 10 bases outside the gene matches. Looked up from germline, CDR1 is SNHLY and CDR2 is FYNNEI. The CDR3 length is 14 residues. For the CDR3, the DNA is TGTGCCAGCACCTCGGGACAGGGTTTACTCGAGCAGTACTTC. Amino acid sequence: CASTSGQGLLEQYF.

This chain connects TRBV20-1 to TRBJ2-1; 12 bases are shared with TRBD2. The CDR3 totals 14 residues. Trimming removed 3 bases from V and 8 bases from J; junction bases left unmatched: 5. CDR1 is DFQATT, CDR2 SNEGSKA, per germline (reference sequence). Here the CDR3 reads CSASLTSGSYEQFF. The CDR3, as DNA: TGCAGTGCTAGTTTGACTAGCGGGAGCTATGAGCAGTTCTTC.

A remark on this clone: A read error may produce the germline difference seen at one junction end. This rearrangement joins TRBV9 to TRBJ1-6; 7 bases align to TRBD1. This CDR3 has 15 residues. CDR1 is SGDLS and CDR2 is YYNGEE in the germline V gene. The CDR3 loop reads CASSAKQGYNSSLHF. In nucleotides, the CDR3 is TGTGCCAGCAGCGCCAAACAGGGGTATAATTCATCCCTCCACTTT.

In DNA, the CDR3 is TGTGCCAGCAGCGTAGACACAGGGAATTCACCCCTCCACTTT. Encoded protein: CASSVDTGNSPLHF. The chain couples TRBV9 to TRBJ1-6; D is possibly TRBD1 (6 bases). Germline CDR1 and CDR2: SGDLS and YYNGEE. V was cut by 0 bases and J by 7 bases, with 8 bases left in between. The CDR3 extends over 14 amino acids.

The rearrangement joins TRBV5-5 to TRBJ2-1; the D gene is possibly TRBD2 (6 bases). The V end was cut by 4 bases, the J end by 10 bases, with 18 bases between. The germline V gene encodes CDR1 SGHKS and CDR2 YYEKEE (reference sequence). The CDR3 spans 14 residues. The CDR3 DNA is TGTGCCAGCAGCATCCTCTACGGGAGCGGGGAGCAGTTCTTC. It codes for CASSILYGSGEQFF.

V is TRBV4-1 and J is TRBJ2-1; the match to TRBD2 covers 11 bases. This CDR3 spans 18 amino acids. V trimming: 1 base; J trimming: 5 bases; junction bases outside the gene matches: 10. The germline V gene encodes CDR1 MGHRA and CDR2 YSYEKL. The CDR3 region has the DNA TGCGCCAGCAGCCAAGTGGACCTTGGACTAGCGGGCAACAATGAGCAGTTCTTC. Residues: CASSQVDLGLAGNNEQFF.

This sequence joins TRBV30 and TRBJ1-1, with 7 bases aligning to TRBD1. CDR1 is GTSNPN, CDR2 SVGIG, per germline (reference sequence). The CDR3 covers 15 residues. V was pared by 4 bases and J by 3 bases, with 11 bases of the junction left unmatched. The CDR3 reads CAWIAGRGHYTEAFF. The CDR3 DNA is TGTGCCTGGATCGCCGGGAGGGGGCACTACACTGAAGCTTTCTTT.

This clone was seen a handful of times. This rearrangement joins TRBV6-5 to TRBJ1-1; D is possibly TRBD1 (6 bases). Germline lookup yields CDR1 MNHEY and CDR2 SVGAGI. The CDR3 has 16 residues. Trimming left V 0 bases short and J 4 bases short, with 15 bases between. CDR3 region: CASSYSGGLSTTEAFF. Written as DNA, the CDR3 is TGTGCCAGCAGTTACTCCGGGGGGCTCTCGACCACTGAAGCTTTCTTT.

V gene TRBV7-2 combines with J gene TRBJ2-1; 12 nucleotides match TRBD2. The CDR3 extends over 19 amino acids. After removal of 1 base from V and 0 bases from J, the junction contained 7 bases not matched to a gene. CDR1 SGHTA and CDR2 FQGNSA come from the germline V gene. Here the CDR3 DNA reads TGTGCCAGCAGCTTAGTGTCTAGCGGGAGGGTAAGCTCCTACAATGAGCAGTTCTTC. Protein: CASSLVSSGRVSSYNEQFF.

This chain links TRBV11-3 with TRBJ2-1; D is uncertain. This CDR3 is 15 amino acids long. Germline-derived CDR1 and CDR2 are SGHNT and YENEEA. V was trimmed by 3 bases and J by 0 bases, leaving 9 bases between them. Written as DNA, the CDR3 is TGTGCCAGCAGCTTTAACTCTCCCTCCTACAATGAGCAGTTCTTC. Translating gives CASSFNSPSYNEQFF. Full variable domain (missing parts from reference TRBV11-3 and TRBJ2-1): EAGVVQSPRYKIIEKKQPVAFWCNPISGHNTLYWYLQNLGQGPELLIRYENEEAVDDSQLPKDRFSAERLKGVDSTLKIQPAELGDSAVYLCASSFNSPSYNEQFFGPGTRLTVL.

The chain carries TRBV7-2 and TRBJ2-5, with 7 nucleotides matching TRBD1. The V gene end was trimmed by 5 bases and the J gene end by 5 bases; junction bases not matched to a gene: 8. The CDR3 is 14 residues long. Germline-derived CDR1 and CDR2 are SGHTA and FQGNSA. The CDR3 region is CASSSSRGRETQYF. CDR3 DNA sequence: TGTGCCAGCAGCAGCTCGAGGGGGCGGGAGACCCAGTACTTC.

This chain uses TRBV11-2 with TRBJ1-5; 7 bases fit TRBD1. J was trimmed by 4 bases and V by 5 bases; bases with no gene match: 5. The germline V gene encodes CDR1 SGHAT and CDR2 FQNNGV. CDR3 length: 14 amino acids. CDR3 DNA sequence: TGTGCCAGCAGCGACCGGGACAGAAATCAGCCCCAGCATTTT. It is translated as CASSDRDRNQPQHF.

V gene TRBV9 combines with J gene TRBJ2-1; TRBD2 matches 10 bases. Germline-derived CDR1 and CDR2 are SGDLS and YYNGEE. The CDR3 is made up of 16 amino acids. Trimming cost V 0 bases and J 8 bases; bases outside gene matches: 8. The CDR3 DNA is TGTGCCAGCAGCGTAGGGCAAGCGGGGGGGCATGATGAGCAGTTCTTC. Translating gives CASSVGQAGGHDEQFF.

This clone was seen a single time. The chain couples TRBV5-4 to TRBJ2-3, with 16 bases fitting TRBD2. Trimming cost V 2 bases and J 5 bases; bases outside gene matches: 5. Germline V gene sequence: CDR1 SGHNT, CDR2 YYREEE (reference sequence). This CDR3 is 17 amino acids long. The CDR3 DNA reads as TGTGCCAGCAGCTTCGGGACTAGCGGGGGGGCTGGAGATACGCAGTATTTT. Protein: CASSFGTSGGAGDTQYF.

The chain joins TRBV7-2 to TRBJ2-7; tentative D call: TRBD1 (5 bases). V gave up 1 base and J gave up 3 bases, with 10 bases separating them. CDR1 and CDR2 from the germline V gene are SGHTA and FQGNSA. The CDR3 runs to 14 residues. CDR3 nucleotide sequence: TGTGCCAGCAGCTTAGTTTTGGGGCTCTACGAGCAGTACTTC. Its translation: CASSLVLGLYEQYF.

This clone has only one observation. The chain couples TRBV7-9 to TRBJ1-6; 7 nucleotides line up with TRBD1. Germline V lookup: CDR1 SEHNR, CDR2 FQNEAQ (reference sequence). There are 15 residues in the CDR3. V was pared by 5 bases and J by 6 bases, with 7 bases of the junction left unmatched. The CDR3 DNA is TGTGCCAGCAGCGCCAGGGGGTTTGGTAATTCACCCCTCCACTTT. Its translation is CASSARGFGNSPLHF.